This T cell receptor (beta chain) was found in a study of T cell repertoires in cytomegalovirus infection. Background on the study: Used in the study were CMV epitopes, some recently identified and HLA-C-restricted, others well-studied and HLA-B-restricted. Indicated by public TCR beta signatures were CMV infection and matching HLA type.

TCRdb re-derived calls from the reads in MiXCR, one entry per CDR3 protein. The table includes 700,000 to 850,000 distinct CDR3 sequences, 32% detected once. Study-wide results and caveats: Summed frequency of shared TCR beta families picked out CMV carriers who also had the relevant HLA. What dominated the ex vivo response were HLA-C-restricted CMV-specific TCR beta clonotypes.

On this clonotype: What it binds is unknown.

This specimen was cultured CD8+ T cells from PBMCs, taken from culture after CMV antigen stimulation. This sequence originates from a human donor in good health (CMV status not recorded). Some clones in this sample may be carry-over from other donors' samples.

The chain's CDR3 is CASSQGAQYF. The CDR3 DNA follows: TGTGCCAGCAGCCAGGGGGCGCAGTATTTT. The J gene is TRBJ2-3, the V gene TRBV6-6; 7 bases are a match to TRBD1. The germline gives CDR1 MNHNY, CDR2 SVGAGI (reference sequence). This CDR3 has 10 residues. J was trimmed by 10 bases and V by 6 bases; bases with no gene match: 1.